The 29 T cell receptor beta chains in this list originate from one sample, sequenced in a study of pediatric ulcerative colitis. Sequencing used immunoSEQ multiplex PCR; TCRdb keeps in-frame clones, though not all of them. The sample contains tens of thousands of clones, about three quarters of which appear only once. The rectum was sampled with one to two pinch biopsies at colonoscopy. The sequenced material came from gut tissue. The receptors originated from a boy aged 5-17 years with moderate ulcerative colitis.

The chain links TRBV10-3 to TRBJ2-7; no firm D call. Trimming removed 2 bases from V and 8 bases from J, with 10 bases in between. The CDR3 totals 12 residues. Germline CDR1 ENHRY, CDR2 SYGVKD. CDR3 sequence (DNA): TGTGCCATCAGTGAGACGCCAGAACAGCAGTACTTC. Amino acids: CAISETPEQQYF.

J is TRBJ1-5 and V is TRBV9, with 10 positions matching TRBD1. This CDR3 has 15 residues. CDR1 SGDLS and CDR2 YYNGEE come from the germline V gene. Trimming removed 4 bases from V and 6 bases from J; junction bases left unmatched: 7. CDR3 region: CASSPAGTGVQPQHF. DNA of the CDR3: TGTGCCAGCAGCCCCGCCGGGACAGGGGTTCAGCCCCAGCATTTT.

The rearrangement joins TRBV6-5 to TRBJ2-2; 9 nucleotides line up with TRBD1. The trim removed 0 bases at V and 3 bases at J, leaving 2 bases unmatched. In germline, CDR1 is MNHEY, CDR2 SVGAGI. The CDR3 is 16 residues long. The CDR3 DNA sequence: TGTGCCAGCAGTTACTCGGGGACAGGGTACACCGGGGAGCTGTTTTTT. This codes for CASSYSGTGYTGELFF.

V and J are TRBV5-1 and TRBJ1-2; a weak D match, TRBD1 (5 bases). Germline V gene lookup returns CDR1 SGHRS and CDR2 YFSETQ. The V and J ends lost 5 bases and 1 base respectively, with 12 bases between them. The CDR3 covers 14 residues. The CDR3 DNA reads TGCGCCAGCAGAAGGGACGGCATTAACTATGGCTACACCTTC. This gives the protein CASRRDGINYGYTF.

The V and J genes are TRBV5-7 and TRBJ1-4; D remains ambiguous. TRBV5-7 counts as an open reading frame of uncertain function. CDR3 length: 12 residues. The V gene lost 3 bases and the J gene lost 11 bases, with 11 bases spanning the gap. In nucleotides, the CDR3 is TGTGCCAGCAGCTCTCCTAGCGATAAACTGTTTTTT. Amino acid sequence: CASSSPSDKLFF.

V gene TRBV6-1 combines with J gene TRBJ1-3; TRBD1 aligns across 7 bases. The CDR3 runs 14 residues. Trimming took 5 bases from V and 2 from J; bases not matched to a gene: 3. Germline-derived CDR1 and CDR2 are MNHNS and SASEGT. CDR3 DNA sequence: TGTGCCAGCAGTCTTACAGGGGCTGGAAACACCATATATTTT. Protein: CASSLTGAGNTIYF.

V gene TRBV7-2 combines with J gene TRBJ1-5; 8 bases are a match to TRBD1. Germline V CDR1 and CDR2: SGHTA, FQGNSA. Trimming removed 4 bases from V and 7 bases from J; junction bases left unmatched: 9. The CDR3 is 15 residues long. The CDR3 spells CASSSWTGRGQPQHF. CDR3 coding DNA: TGTGCCAGCAGCTCGTGGACAGGGCGAGGACAGCCCCAGCATTTT.

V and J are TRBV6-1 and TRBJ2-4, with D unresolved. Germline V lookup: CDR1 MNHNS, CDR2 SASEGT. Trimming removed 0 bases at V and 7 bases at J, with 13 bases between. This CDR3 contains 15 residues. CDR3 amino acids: CASSEASLQMNIQYF. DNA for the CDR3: TGTGCCAGCAGTGAAGCGAGTCTACAGATGAACATTCAGTACTTC.

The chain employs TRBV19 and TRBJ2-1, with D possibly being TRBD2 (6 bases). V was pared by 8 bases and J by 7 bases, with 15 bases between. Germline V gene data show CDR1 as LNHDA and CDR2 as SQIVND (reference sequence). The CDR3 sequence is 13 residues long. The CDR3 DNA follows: TGTGCCAGTGCCGGGACTGGAACAAATGAGCAGTTCTTC. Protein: CASAGTGTNEQFF. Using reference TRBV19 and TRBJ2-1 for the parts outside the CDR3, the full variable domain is DGGITQSPKYLFRKEGQNVTLSCEQNLNHDAMYWYRQDPGQGLRLIYYSQIVNDFQKGDIAEGYSVSREKKESFPLTVTSAQKNPTAFYLCASAGTGTNEQFFGPGTRLTVL.

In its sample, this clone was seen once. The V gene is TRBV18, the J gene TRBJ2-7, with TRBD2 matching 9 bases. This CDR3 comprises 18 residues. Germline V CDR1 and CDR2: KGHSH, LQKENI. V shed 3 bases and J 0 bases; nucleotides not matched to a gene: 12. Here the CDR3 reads CASSPTTTSGPISYEQYF. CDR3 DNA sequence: TGTGCCAGCTCACCGACGACAACTAGCGGGCCGATCTCCTACGAGCAGTACTTC.

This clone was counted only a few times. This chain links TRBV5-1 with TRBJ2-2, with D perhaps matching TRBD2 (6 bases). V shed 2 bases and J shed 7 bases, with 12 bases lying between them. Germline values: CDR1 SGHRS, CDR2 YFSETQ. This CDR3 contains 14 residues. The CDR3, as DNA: TGCGCCAGCAGCTTCTCCAGGGAGGACGGGGAGCTGTTTTTT. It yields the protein CASSFSREDGELFF.

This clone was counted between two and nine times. The CDR3 bases are TGTGCCAGTAGTTCCCGAGTTTCCAGCGACAGCTCCTACGAGCAGTACTTC. It codes for CASSSRVSSDSSYEQYF. This chain joins TRBV19 and TRBJ2-7; tentatively, D is TRBD1 (5 bases). Germline assignment: CDR1 LNHDA and CDR2 SQIVND (reference sequence). The CDR3 contains 17 residues. V lost 5 bases, J lost 0 bases, and 20 bases lay in between.

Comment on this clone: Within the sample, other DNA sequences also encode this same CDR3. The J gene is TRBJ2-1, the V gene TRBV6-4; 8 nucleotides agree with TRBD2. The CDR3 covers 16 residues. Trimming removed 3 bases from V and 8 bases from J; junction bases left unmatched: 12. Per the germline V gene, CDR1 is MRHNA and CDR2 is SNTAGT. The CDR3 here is CASSEQGLVEVDEQFF. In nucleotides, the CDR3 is TGTGCCAGCAGTGAGCAGGGACTAGTGGAAGTAGATGAGCAGTTCTTC.

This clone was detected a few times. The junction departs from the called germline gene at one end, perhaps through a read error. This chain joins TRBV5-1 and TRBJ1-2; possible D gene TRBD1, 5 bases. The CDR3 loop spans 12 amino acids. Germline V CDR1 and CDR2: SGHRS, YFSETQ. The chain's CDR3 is CASSSDTRKLAF. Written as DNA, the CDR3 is TGCGCCAGCAGCTCGGACACTAGAAAGCTAGCCTTC.

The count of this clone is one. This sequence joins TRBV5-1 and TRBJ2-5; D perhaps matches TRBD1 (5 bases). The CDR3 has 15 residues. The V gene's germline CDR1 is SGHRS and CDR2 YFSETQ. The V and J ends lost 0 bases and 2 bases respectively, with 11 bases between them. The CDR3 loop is CASSLAATAQETQYF. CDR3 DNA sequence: TGCGCCAGCAGCTTGGCCGCGACAGCTCAAGAGACCCAGTACTTC.

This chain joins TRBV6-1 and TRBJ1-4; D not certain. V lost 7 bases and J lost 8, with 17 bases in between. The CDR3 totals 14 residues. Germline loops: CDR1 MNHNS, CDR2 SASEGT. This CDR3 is CASKGGGFGEKLFF. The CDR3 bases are TGTGCCAGCAAAGGTGGAGGGTTTGGCGAAAAACTGTTTTTT.

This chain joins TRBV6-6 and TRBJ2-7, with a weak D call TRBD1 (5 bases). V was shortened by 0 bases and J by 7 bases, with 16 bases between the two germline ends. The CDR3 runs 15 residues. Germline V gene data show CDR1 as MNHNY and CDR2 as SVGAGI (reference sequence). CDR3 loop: CASSYSDTFGWEQYF. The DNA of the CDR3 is TGTGCCAGCAGTTACTCGGACACGTTTGGATGGGAGCAGTACTTC.

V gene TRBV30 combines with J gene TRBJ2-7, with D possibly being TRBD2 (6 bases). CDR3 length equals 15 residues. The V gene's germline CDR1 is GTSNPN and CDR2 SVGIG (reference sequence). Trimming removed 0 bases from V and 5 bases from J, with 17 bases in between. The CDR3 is CAWSVLEGSRNEQYF. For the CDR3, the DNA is TGTGCCTGGAGTGTATTGGAGGGTTCGAGAAACGAGCAGTACTTC.

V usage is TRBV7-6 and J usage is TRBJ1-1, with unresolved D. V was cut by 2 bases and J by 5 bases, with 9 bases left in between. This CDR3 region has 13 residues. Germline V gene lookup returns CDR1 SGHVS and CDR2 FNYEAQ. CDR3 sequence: CASSLQEATEAFF. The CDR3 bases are TGTGCCAGCAGCTTACAGGAAGCGACTGAAGCTTTCTTT.

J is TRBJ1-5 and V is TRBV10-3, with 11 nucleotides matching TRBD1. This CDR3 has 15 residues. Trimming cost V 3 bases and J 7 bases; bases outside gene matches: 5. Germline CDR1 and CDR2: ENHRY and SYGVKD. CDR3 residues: CAISEYGQGAQPQHF. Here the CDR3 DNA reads TGTGCCATCAGTGAATACGGACAGGGGGCACAGCCCCAGCATTTT.

The CDR3 bases are TGTGCCAGCAGCCAAGATTGGACAATGGCCCCCACTGAAGCTTTCTTT. Translating it yields CASSQDWTMAPTEAFF. The chain is built from TRBV4-2 and TRBJ1-1, with a tentative D call TRBD1 (5 bases). The CDR3 spans 16 residues. CDR1 LGHNA and CDR2 YNFKEQ come from the germline V gene. The V end lost 0 bases, the J end lost 4 bases, and 15 bases lay between the germline ends.

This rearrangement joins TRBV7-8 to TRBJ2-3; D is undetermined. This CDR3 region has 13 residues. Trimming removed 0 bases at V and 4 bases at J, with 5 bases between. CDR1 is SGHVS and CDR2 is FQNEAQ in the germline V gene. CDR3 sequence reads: CASSLARPDTQYF. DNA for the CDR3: TGTGCCAGCAGCTTAGCCAGGCCAGATACGCAGTATTTT.

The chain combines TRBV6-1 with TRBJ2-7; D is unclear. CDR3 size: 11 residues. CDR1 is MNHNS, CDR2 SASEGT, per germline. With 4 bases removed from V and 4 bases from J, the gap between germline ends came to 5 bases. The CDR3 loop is CASSGAYEQYF. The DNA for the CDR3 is TGTGCCAGCAGTGGTGCATACGAGCAGTACTTC.

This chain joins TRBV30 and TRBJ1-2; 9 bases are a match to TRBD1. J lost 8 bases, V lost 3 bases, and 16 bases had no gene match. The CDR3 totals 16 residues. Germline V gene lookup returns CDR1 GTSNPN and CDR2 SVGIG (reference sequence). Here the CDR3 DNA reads TGTGCCTGGAGGAGGGACAGGGCTCCCCTCCCCAAGGGCTACACCTTC. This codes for CAWRRDRAPLPKGYTF.

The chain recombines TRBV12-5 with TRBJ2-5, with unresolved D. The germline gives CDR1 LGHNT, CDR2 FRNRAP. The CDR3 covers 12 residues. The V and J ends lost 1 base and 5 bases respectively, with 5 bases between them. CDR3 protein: CASGLEGETQYF. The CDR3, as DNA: TGTGCTAGTGGTTTGGAAGGGGAGACCCAGTACTTC.

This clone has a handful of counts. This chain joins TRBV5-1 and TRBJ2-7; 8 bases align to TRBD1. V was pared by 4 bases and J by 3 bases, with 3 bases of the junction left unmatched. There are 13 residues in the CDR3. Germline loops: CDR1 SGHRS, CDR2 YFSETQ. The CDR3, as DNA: TGCGCCAGCAGCGCCGGACAGGGCTACGAGCAGTACTTC. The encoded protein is CASSAGQGYEQYF.

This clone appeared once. The CDR3 loop is CASSSQRTYSYEQYF. CDR3 in DNA: TGTGCCAGCAGCAGTCAGAGGACGTACTCCTACGAGCAGTACTTC. The chain couples TRBV21-1 to TRBJ2-7. TRBV21-1 is annotated as a pseudogene. This CDR3 spans 15 amino acids.

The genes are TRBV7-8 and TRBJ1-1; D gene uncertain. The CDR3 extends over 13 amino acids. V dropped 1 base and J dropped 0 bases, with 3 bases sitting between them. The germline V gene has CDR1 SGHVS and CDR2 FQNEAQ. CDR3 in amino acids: CASSLEVNTEAFF. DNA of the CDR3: TGTGCCAGCAGCTTAGAGGTGAACACTGAAGCTTTCTTT. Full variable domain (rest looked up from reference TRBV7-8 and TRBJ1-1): GAGVSQSPRYKVAKRGQDVALRCDPISGHVSLFWYQQALGQGPEFLTYFQNEAQLDKSGLPSDRFFAERPEGSVSTLKIQRTQQEDSAVYLCASSLEVNTEAFFGQGTRLTVV.

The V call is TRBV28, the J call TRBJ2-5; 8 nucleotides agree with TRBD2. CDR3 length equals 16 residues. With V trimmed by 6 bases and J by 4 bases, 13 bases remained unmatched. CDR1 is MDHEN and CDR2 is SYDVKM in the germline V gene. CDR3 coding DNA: TGTGCCAGCAGCTCATATTCGCCGGGGGGGAGAGAGACCCAGTACTTC. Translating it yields CASSSYSPGGRETQYF.